The 30 T cell receptor beta chains in this list originate from one sample, sequenced in a study of blood T cell repertoires in COVID-19. TCRdb keeps only in-frame clones here, not all; method: immunoSEQ multiplex PCR. The table includes about 6,600 clones, around 89% detected once. Sequencing was performed on peripheral blood. The receptors originated from a man older than 75 with active COVID-19.

The chain employs TRBV11-2 and TRBJ2-4; maybe TRBD1 (7 bases). The germline gives CDR1 SGHAT, CDR2 FQNNGV. The V end was cut by 5 bases, the J end by 0 bases, with 14 bases between. This CDR3 is built from 16 residues. The CDR3 nucleotides are TGTGCCAGCAGCCCACGACAGGGACTAGCCAAAAACATTCAGTACTTC. Amino acid sequence: CASSPRQGLAKNIQYF.

This clone showed up just once. The genes are TRBV28 and TRBJ1-2, with D hard to call. Germline CDR1 is MDHEN and CDR2 is SYDVKM. Trimming left V 3 bases short and J 3 bases short, with 11 bases between. The CDR3 is 14 amino acids. CDR3: CASSLPGYDYGYTF. DNA for the CDR3: TGTGCCAGCAGTTTGCCGGGTTATGACTATGGCTACACCTTC.

The J gene is TRBJ2-7, the V gene TRBV7-9; D unresolved. Germline V gives CDR1 SEHNR, CDR2 FQNEAQ (reference sequence). Trimming stripped 5 bases from V and 0 bases from J, with 2 bases between. The CDR3 length is 11 residues. The CDR3 sequence: CASSLSYEQYF. The DNA of the CDR3 is TGTGCCAGCAGCCTCTCCTACGAGCAGTACTTC.

This sequence joins TRBV5-1 and TRBJ1-1, with D unresolved. CDR1 and CDR2 from the germline V gene are SGHRS and YFSETQ. V shed 4 bases and J shed 1 base, with 14 bases lying between them. The CDR3 sequence is 15 residues long. This CDR3 reads CASSLHPDSNTEAFF. The CDR3 region has the DNA TGCGCCAGCAGCCTACACCCAGACTCGAACACTGAAGCTTTCTTT. Based on the CDR3 plus reference TRBV5-1 and TRBJ1-1, the full variable domain is KAGVTQTPRYLIKTRGQQVTLSCSPISGHRSVSWYQQTPGQGLQFLFEYFSETQRNKGNFPGRFSGRQFSNSRSEMNVSTLELGDSALYLCASSLHPDSNTEAFFGQGTRLTVV.

The V and J genes are TRBV7-9 and TRBJ2-1; 7 bases match TRBD2. V trimming: 5 bases; J trimming: 2 bases; junction bases outside the gene matches: 15. CDR1 and CDR2 (germline): SEHNR, FQNEAQ (reference sequence). The CDR3 length is 18 residues. CDR3 sequence: CASSMPFGEGPPYNEQFF. The CDR3, as DNA: TGTGCCAGCAGCATGCCATTCGGGGAGGGCCCACCCTACAATGAGCAGTTCTTC.

CDR3 protein: CATHRGSYGYTF. Written as DNA, the CDR3 is TGTGCCACCCATCGGGGGAGTTATGGCTACACCTTC. The chain links TRBV27 to TRBJ1-2, with D possibly matching TRBD1 (5 bases). The CDR3 runs to 12 residues. CDR1 and CDR2 from the germline V gene are MNHEY and SMNVEV (reference sequence). Trimming stripped 10 bases from V and 5 bases from J, with 14 bases between.

The V call is TRBV3-1 (or the pseudogene TRBV3-2), the J call TRBJ2-2; no definite D call. Deletions cut 0 bases from V and 4 bases from J, with 9 bases between. The CDR3 has 15 amino acids. Germline V lookup: CDR1 LGHDT, CDR2 YNNKEL (reference sequence). The CDR3 region is CASSQDSVGTGELFF. The CDR3 bases are TGTGCCAGCAGCCAAGACAGCGTCGGCACCGGGGAGCTGTTTTTT.

The V and J genes are TRBV30 and TRBJ2-2, with D unresolved. Deletions cut 4 bases from V and 3 bases from J, with 6 bases between. CDR1 GTSNPN and CDR2 SVGIG come from the germline V gene (reference sequence). This CDR3 has 12 amino acids. The CDR3 is CAWTTYTGELFF. The CDR3 DNA reads as TGTGCCTGGACTACGTACACCGGGGAGCTGTTTTTT.

V is TRBV4-2 and J is TRBJ2-7; 7 bases match TRBD1. With 2 bases clipped from V and 0 bases from J, the junction kept 10 bases outside the gene matches. CDR1 and CDR2 (germline): LGHNA, YNFKEQ. The CDR3 extends over 17 amino acids. Written as DNA, the CDR3 is TGTGCCAGCAGCCAACGACCTACGACAGGGCACTCCTACGAGCAGTACTTC. This encodes CASSQRPTTGHSYEQYF.

This sequence joins TRBV7-2 and TRBJ1-1, with TRBD1 matching 7 bases. The CDR3 is made up of 13 amino acids. V lost 5 bases, J lost 4 bases, and 4 bases stayed unmatched. Germline assignment: CDR1 SGHTA and CDR2 FQGNSA. CDR3 in DNA: TGTGCCAGCAGCGCACAGGGGCGCACTGAAGCTTTCTTT. Protein: CASSAQGRTEAFF.

A remark on this clone: The identical CDR3 is also encoded by other nucleotide sequences in the sample. The V call is TRBV5-8, the J call TRBJ2-7; the match to TRBD2 covers 12 bases. CDR3 length equals 15 residues. After removal of 0 bases from V and 7 bases from J, the junction contained 5 bases not matched to a gene. Germline CDR1 and CDR2: SGHTS and YDEGEE. The CDR3 loop is CASSLEGLAGGEQYF. The CDR3 coding sequence is TGTGCCAGCAGCTTGGAGGGACTAGCGGGTGGGGAGCAGTACTTC.

V is TRBV5-5 and J is TRBJ2-2, with 10 positions matching TRBD2. V trimming: 1 base; J trimming: 4 bases; junction bases outside the gene matches: 10. CDR1 is SGHKS and CDR2 is YYEKEE in the germline V gene (reference sequence). CDR3 length: 18 amino acids. The CDR3, as DNA: TGTGCCAGCAGCTTGTTACTAGCGGGATTGCAGGGCACCGGGGAGCTGTTTTTT. Translation gives CASSLLLAGLQGTGELFF. The whole variable domain, remainder taken from reference TRBV5-5 and TRBJ2-2, is DAGVTQSPTHLIKTRGQQVTLRCSPISGHKSVSWYQQVLGQGPQFIFQYYEKEERGRGNFPDRFSARQFPNYSSELNVNALLLGDSALYLCASSLLLAGLQGTGELFFGEGSRLTVL.

J is TRBJ2-7 and V is TRBV7-9; D is undetermined. CDR1 and CDR2 (germline): SEHNR, FQNEAQ (reference sequence). This CDR3 is 13 amino acids long. V was trimmed by 7 bases and J by 5 bases, leaving 15 bases between them. The CDR3 is CASNRSPPDEQYF. CDR3 bases: TGTGCCAGCAACCGTAGCCCGCCGGACGAGCAGTACTTC.

This chain joins TRBV7-2 and TRBJ1-4, with 9 bases that match TRBD1. From germline, CDR1 is SGHTA and CDR2 FQGNSA. This CDR3 has 15 residues. V shed 5 bases and J 7 bases; nucleotides not matched to a gene: 8. In DNA form, the CDR3 reads TGTGCCAGCAGCCCGTCTGGGACAGGGTCTGAAAAACTGTTTTTT. The encoded protein is CASSPSGTGSEKLFF.

The chain links TRBV3-1 (or the pseudogene TRBV3-2) to TRBJ1-2; 8 nucleotides align to TRBD1. After removal of 0 bases from V and 8 bases from J, the junction contained 5 bases not matched to a gene. The CDR3 consists of 14 residues. Per the germline V gene, CDR1 is LGHDT and CDR2 is YNNKEL (reference sequence). The CDR3 DNA follows: TGTGCCAGCAGCCAAGATCGAGGACAGGGCGGCTACACCTTC. This encodes CASSQDRGQGGYTF.

In nucleotides, the CDR3 is TGTGCCAGCAACCACGGGGGAGCCACCTCCTACAATGAGCAGTTCTTC. Its protein product is CASNHGGATSYNEQFF. This sequence joins TRBV28 and TRBJ2-1; maybe TRBD2 (6 bases). The ends were cut back, 7 bases at V and 0 bases at J, with 16 bases in the middle. The CDR3 sequence is 16 residues long. Germline V gene lookup returns CDR1 MDHEN and CDR2 SYDVKM.

This chain links TRBV19 with TRBJ2-7; 10 nucleotides line up with TRBD2. CDR1 LNHDA and CDR2 SQIVND come from the germline V gene (reference sequence). V was clipped by 3 bases and J by 6 bases; unmatched bases: 5. CDR3 length: 14 residues. The CDR3 nucleotides are TGTGCCAGTAGTATTTCTAGCGGGAGTTCCGAGCAGTACTTC. This translates into CASSISSGSSEQYF. The full variable domain, with the rest looked up from reference TRBV19 and TRBJ2-7, is DGGITQSPKYLFRKEGQNVTLSCEQNLNHDAMYWYRQDPGQGLRLIYYSQIVNDFQKGDIAEGYSVSREKKESFPLTVTSAQKNPTAFYLCASSISSGSSEQYFGPGTRLTVT.

The V and J genes are TRBV6-1 and TRBJ2-6; the D is unclear. This CDR3 region has 15 residues. V was clipped by 2 bases and J by 0 bases, with 5 bases between them. CDR1 and CDR2 (germline): MNHNS, SASEGT. CDR3 in amino acids: CASSEHSSGANVLTF. The DNA of the CDR3 is TGTGCCAGCAGTGAACACAGCTCTGGGGCCAACGTCCTGACTTTC.

The J gene is TRBJ2-3, the V gene TRBV28; 9 bases are shared with TRBD2. After removal of 5 bases from V and 4 bases from J, the junction contained 13 bases not matched to a gene. From germline, CDR1 is MDHEN and CDR2 SYDVKM. This CDR3 is built from 17 residues. The CDR3: CASSGSLSGRSSDTQYF. DNA for the CDR3: TGTGCCAGCAGTGGTTCCCTTAGCGGGAGATCGTCAGATACGCAGTATTTT.

V gene TRBV27 combines with J gene TRBJ2-1; 7 bases align to TRBD2. Germline trimming cut 10 bases from V and 10 bases from J; bases unmatched to any gene: 16. The CDR3 has 14 residues. Germline V lookup: CDR1 MNHEY, CDR2 SMNVEV (reference sequence). The CDR3 loop is CATGEAGDVWEQFF. DNA for the CDR3: TGTGCCACCGGGGAGGCGGGAGATGTCTGGGAGCAGTTCTTC.

The chain employs TRBV29-1 and TRBJ1-1; D is uncertain. Deletions cut 6 bases from V and 2 bases from J, with 7 bases between. Germline assignment: CDR1 SQVTM and CDR2 ANQGSEA. The CDR3 spans 11 residues. The CDR3 DNA reads TGCAGCGTAATTTATAACACTGAAGCTTTCTTT. It codes for CSVIYNTEAFF. The whole variable domain, remainder taken from reference TRBV29-1 and TRBJ1-1, is SAVISQKPSRDICQRGTSLTIQCQVDSQVTMMFWYRQQPGQSLTLIATANQGSEATYESGFVIDKFPISRPNLTFSTLTVSNMSPEDSSIYLCSVIYNTEAFFGQGTRLTVV.

The rearrangement joins TRBV2 to TRBJ2-5; 14 nucleotides agree with TRBD2. J was trimmed by 4 bases and V by 6 bases; bases with no gene match: 7. Germline CDR1 SNHLY, CDR2 FYNNEI. The CDR3 is 16 residues long. The CDR3 nucleotides are TGTGCCAGCAGGGCTGGGACTAGCGGGAGTATAGAGACCCAGTACTTC. Encoded protein: CASRAGTSGSIETQYF.

The genes are TRBV3-1 (or the pseudogene TRBV3-2) and TRBJ1-2; D is possibly TRBD1 (6 bases). The CDR3 runs to 13 residues. Trimming removed 4 bases at V and 4 bases at J, with 10 bases between. The germline V gene encodes CDR1 LGHDT and CDR2 YNNKEL (reference sequence). In DNA, the CDR3 is TGTGCCAGCAGCCGGGGGCAGAGCTATGGCTACACCTTC. It translates to CASSRGQSYGYTF.

The V gene is TRBV19, the J gene TRBJ2-7, with TRBD1 matching over 8 bases. V lost 6 bases and J lost 3; bases outside the gene matches: 4. The CDR3 length is 13 residues. Looked up from germline, CDR1 is LNHDA and CDR2 is SQIVND (reference sequence). For the CDR3, the DNA is TGTGCCAGTAGGGACAGGGCGAGCTACGAGCAGTACTTC. This codes for CASRDRASYEQYF.

The count of this clone is one. The chain uses TRBV7-9 and TRBJ2-5; 12 bases are a match to TRBD1. Looked up from germline, CDR1 is SEHNR and CDR2 is FQNEAQ (reference sequence). V shed 3 bases, J shed 0 bases, and the junction held 5 bases outside the gene matches. CDR3 length: 17 residues. This chain's CDR3 is CASSLGQGARDQETQYF. For the CDR3, the DNA is TGTGCCAGCAGCTTGGGACAGGGGGCGCGGGACCAAGAGACCCAGTACTTC.

The chain has TRBV7-3 and TRBJ2-5; no firm D call. This CDR3 is built from 13 residues. V gave up 5 bases and J gave up 0 bases, with 7 bases separating them. CDR1 SGHTA and CDR2 FQGTGA come from the germline V gene. The CDR3 reads CASSRENQETQYF. CDR3 sequence (DNA): TGTGCCAGCAGCCGTGAGAACCAAGAGACCCAGTACTTC.

This chain links TRBV6-5 with TRBJ2-3; 12 nucleotides line up with TRBD1. CDR1 is MNHEY and CDR2 is SVGAGI in the germline V gene. V was clipped by 6 bases and J by 6 bases; unmatched bases: 7. The CDR3 has 15 residues. This CDR3 reads CASRGQGALSDTQYF. Here the CDR3 DNA reads TGTGCCAGCAGGGGACAGGGGGCGCTTTCGGATACGCAGTATTTT.

The chain links TRBV4-2 to TRBJ2-5; a possible D gene is TRBD1 (5 bases). V was pared by 3 bases and J by 9 bases, with 14 bases between. The CDR3 runs 13 residues. The germline V gene has CDR1 LGHNA and CDR2 YNFKEQ. CDR3 bases: TGTGCCAGCAGCCAGGACATCCAGGCGTCCCAGTACTTC. Encoded protein: CASSQDIQASQYF.

The chain links TRBV3-1 (or the pseudogene TRBV3-2) to TRBJ2-7, with a weak D call TRBD2 (5 bases). The CDR3 runs 16 residues. Per germline, CDR1 LGHDT and CDR2 YNNKEL (reference sequence). The ends were cut back, 4 bases at V and 2 bases at J, with 18 bases in the middle. CDR3 sequence (DNA): TGTGCCAGCAGCCCCAGTTCGGATGGAGCGGCCTACGAGCAGTACTTC. Amino acids: CASSPSSDGAAYEQYF.

The J gene is TRBJ2-1, the V gene TRBV5-1, with D possibly TRBD2 on 6 matching bases. V was clipped by 0 bases and J by 9 bases, with 16 bases between them. Germline CDR1 is SGHRS and CDR2 is YFSETQ. The CDR3 contains 15 residues. CDR3 nucleotide sequence: TGCGCCAGCAGCTTGGCGGTCGGGAGTGGTGCTGAGCAGTTCTTC. It encodes CASSLAVGSGAEQFF.